This passage covers 3 T cell receptor beta chains from one sample sequenced in a study of low-dose radiotherapy and immunotherapy resistance in tumors. Primers used for first-strand cDNA, a TRAV- and TRBV-specific set, covered both alpha and beta chains. A constant-region primer paired with the V-primer adapter amplified TCRs over about 19 PCR cycles. TCRdb re-called the reads through MiXCR, storing one row per CDR3 protein. This sample carries about 64,000 distinct CDR3 sequences, 26% of them seen once, and the ten largest clones take around 6.7%. Described time point: before trial treatment. Sequencing used PBMCs, obtained before treatment. These receptors were obtained from a male donor with rectosigmoid adenocarcinoma.

This clonotype occurred many times. The V and J genes are TRBV27 and TRBJ2-7; 10 bases line up with TRBD1. CDR1 and CDR2 (germline): MNHEY, SMNVEV (reference sequence). V shed 1 base and J 5 bases; nucleotides not matched to a gene: 8. The CDR3 sequence is 16 residues long. The CDR3 reads CASSLYLGQGFHEQYF. CDR3 sequence (DNA): TGTGCCAGCAGTTTATACTTGGGACAGGGGTTCCACGAGCAGTACTTC.

A note on this clonotype: One base away lies a much larger clone, so this may be a sequencing read error. The rearrangement joins TRBV27 to TRBJ2-1; D is unclear. Germline V gives CDR1 MNHEY, CDR2 SMNVEV (reference sequence). The CDR3 is 14 amino acids. The CDR3 DNA reads TGTGTCAGCAGTTTACCTCCCTCCTACAATGAGCAGTTCTTC. This gives the protein CVSSLPPSYNEQFF.

In regard to this clonotype: Since a far larger clone is one base different, this is likely a read error. The chain links TRBV5-4 to TRBJ1-2; 7 bases map to TRBD1. Per germline, CDR1 SGHNT and CDR2 YYREEE (reference sequence). The CDR3 spans 14 residues. With 0 bases clipped from V and 6 bases from J, the junction kept 5 bases outside the gene matches. This chain's CDR3 is CASSLGTGRNGYTF. For the CDR3, the DNA is TGTGCCAGCAGCTTGGGGACAGGCAGGAATGGCTACACCTTC.